The 10 T cell receptor beta chains below all came from one sample that was sequenced in a study of blood T cell repertoires in COVID-19. The repertoire was sequenced with immunoSEQ multiplex PCR; TCRdb's copy has only in-frame clones and lacks some. The sample shows about 100,000 clones, around four fifths of them seen only once. Sequencing used peripheral blood. Every receptor here comes from a man aged 50 to 59 with active or convalescent COVID-19.

The chain recombines TRBV6-5 with TRBJ2-1, with 12 nucleotides matching TRBD2. This CDR3 has 14 residues. CDR1 is MNHEY and CDR2 is SVGAGI in the germline V gene. V gave up 6 bases and J gave up 7 bases; unmatched junction bases: 4. The CDR3: CASRLLAGGNEQFF. The CDR3 DNA is TGTGCCAGCAGGTTACTAGCGGGAGGTAATGAGCAGTTCTTC.

The chain uses TRBV7-2 and TRBJ2-1; 10 bases align to TRBD2. The CDR3 is 15 amino acids. J gave up 6 bases and V 0 bases, and 2 bases lay outside the gene matches. Germline V CDR1 and CDR2: SGHTA, FQGNSA. CDR3 residues: CASSLAASGSNEQFF. The CDR3 coding sequence is TGTGCCAGCAGCTTAGCGGCTAGCGGGAGCAATGAGCAGTTCTTC.

The chain employs TRBV19 and TRBJ2-7; a possible D gene is TRBD1 (5 bases). Germline values: CDR1 LNHDA, CDR2 SQIVND (reference sequence). This CDR3 spans 15 amino acids. Trimming pared 6 bases from V and 0 bases from J, leaving 15 bases between. CDR3 in amino acids: CASSPQTASSYEQYF. The CDR3 DNA reads as TGTGCCAGTAGCCCTCAGACAGCCAGCTCCTACGAGCAGTACTTC.

The chain is built from TRBV6-6 and TRBJ1-2; D may be TRBD1 (6 bases). The length of the CDR3 is 13 residues. Trimming stripped 7 bases from V and 4 bases from J, with 13 bases between. Germline V gives CDR1 MNHNY, CDR2 SVGAGI (reference sequence). CDR3 loop: CASIAQGSYGYTF. Here the CDR3 DNA reads TGTGCCAGCATTGCCCAGGGGAGCTATGGCTACACCTTC.

The chain combines TRBV27 with TRBJ2-2; 8 nucleotides align to TRBD2. The V gene's germline CDR1 is MNHEY and CDR2 SMNVEV (reference sequence). Trimming removed 7 bases from V and 0 bases from J; junction bases left unmatched: 22. This CDR3 region has 21 residues. CDR3 sequence: CASKRPPLTSDSGANTGELFF. CDR3 DNA sequence: TGTGCCAGCAAGCGTCCCCCCCTGACTAGCGATAGCGGGGCGAACACCGGGGAGCTGTTTTTT.

The chain combines TRBV5-6 with TRBJ2-2, with 8 bases fitting TRBD1. Germline CDR1 SGHDT, CDR2 YYEEEE. CDR3 length equals 15 residues. Germline trimming cut 2 bases from V and 4 bases from J; bases unmatched to any gene: 4. The CDR3 bases are TGTGCCAGCAGCTTAGGACAGGGAAGCACCGGGGAGCTGTTTTTT. As protein: CASSLGQGSTGELFF.

V is TRBV24-1 and J is TRBJ2-3; maybe TRBD2 (6 bases). Trimming removed 2 bases at V and 0 bases at J, with 11 bases between. This CDR3 is built from 16 residues. CDR1 and CDR2 from the germline V gene are KGHDR and SFDVKD. CDR3 in amino acids: CATSDSTGVSTDTQYF. The DNA of the CDR3 is TGTGCCACCAGTGATTCTACGGGAGTTAGCACAGATACGCAGTATTTT.

The V call is TRBV3-1 (or the pseudogene TRBV3-2), the J call TRBJ2-7; 8 bases line up with TRBD1. This CDR3 is 16 amino acids long. Germline CDR1 reads LGHDT; CDR2 reads YNNKEL (reference sequence). With 3 bases clipped from V and 3 bases from J, the junction kept 10 bases outside the gene matches. CDR3 in amino acids: CASSHSRRGLNYEQYF. The CDR3 nucleotides are TGTGCCAGCAGCCACTCCCGCAGGGGGCTGAACTACGAGCAGTACTTC.

The genes are TRBV3-1 (or the pseudogene TRBV3-2) and TRBJ1-6; TRBD1 is a possible D gene (5 bases). CDR1 is LGHDT and CDR2 is YNNKEL in the germline V gene (reference sequence). CDR3 length equals 14 residues. V was cut by 2 bases and J by 9 bases, with 11 bases left in between. CDR3 residues: CASSQTDQGSPLHF. Here the CDR3 DNA reads TGTGCCAGCAGCCAAACCGATCAGGGTTCACCCCTCCACTTT.

The J gene is TRBJ1-1, the V gene TRBV30; TRBD1 matches 8 bases. The CDR3 covers 13 residues. The J segment lost 10 bases and the V segment lost 1 base, leaving 8 bases of the junction unmatched. Germline-derived CDR1 and CDR2 are GTSNPN and SVGIG (reference sequence). CDR3 DNA: TGTGCCTGGAGTGAACGCAGGGGGCAGGGAGCTTTCTTT. Its translation: CAWSERRGQGAFF.